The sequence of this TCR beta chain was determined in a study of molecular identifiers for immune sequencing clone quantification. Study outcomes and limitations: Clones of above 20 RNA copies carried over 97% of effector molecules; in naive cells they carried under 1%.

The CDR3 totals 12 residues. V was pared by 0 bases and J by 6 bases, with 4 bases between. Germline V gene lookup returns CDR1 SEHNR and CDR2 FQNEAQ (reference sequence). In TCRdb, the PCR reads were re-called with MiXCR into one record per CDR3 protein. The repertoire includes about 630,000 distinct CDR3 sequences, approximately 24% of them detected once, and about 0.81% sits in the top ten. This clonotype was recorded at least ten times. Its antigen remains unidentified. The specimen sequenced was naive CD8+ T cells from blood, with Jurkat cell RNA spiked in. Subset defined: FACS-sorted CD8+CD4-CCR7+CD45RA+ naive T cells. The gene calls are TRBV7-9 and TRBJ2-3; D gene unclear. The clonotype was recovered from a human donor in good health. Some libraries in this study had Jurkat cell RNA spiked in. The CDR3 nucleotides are TGTGCCAGCAGCTTAGCGGATGATACGCAGTATTTT. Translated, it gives CASSLADDTQYF.